The table lists the clone carrying this T cell receptor (beta chain) with a few counts. Its antigen is undetermined. This entry comes from a study of T-cell reconstitution after alpha-beta-depleted transplantation in children. Study outcomes and limitations: About two months after transplant, alpha-beta T cells reportedly came from several hundred expanded graft clones. Where some patients showed high TCRbeta diversity at day 60, it came from recipient T cells and thymic progenitors that had survived.

Germline lookup yields CDR1 DFQATT and CDR2 SNEGSKA (reference sequence). The ends were cut back, 4 bases at V and 4 bases at J, with 10 bases in the middle. The CDR3 is made up of 13 amino acids. The authors prepared the TCRbeta library with unique molecular identifiers. MiXCR was run by TCRdb on the PCR reads, yielding one entry per CDR3 protein. In the table there are almost 600,000 distinct CDR3 sequences, 20% to 30% of which are singletons. The sequence was collected from a boy under two years old with Wiskott-Aldrich syndrome, due to receive a stem cell transplant. This material consisted of PBMCs, taken before TCRalphabeta/CD19-depleted stem cell transplant. The V and J genes are TRBV20-1 and TRBJ1-4; TRBD1 is a possible D gene (6 bases). The chain's CDR3 is CSATTGHNEKLFF. CDR3 DNA: TGCAGTGCTACGACAGGTCATAATGAAAAACTGTTTTTT.